Listed here are 9 T cell receptor beta chains from one sample, sequenced in a study of cytomegalovirus exposure and HLA in healthy donors. Primers included in the PCR were 60 Vbeta and 13 Jbeta primers. The method was immunoSEQ multiplex PCR; TCRdb's version includes in-frame clones alone and lacks a portion of them. The table lists approximately 100,000 clones, 65% to 90% of them singletons, with under 2% in the top ten. Sequencing was performed on PBMCs. The receptors were gathered from a man aged 45-65 years in good health and CMV-seronegative.

The chain employs TRBV9 and TRBJ1-1; D possibly corresponds to TRBD1 (5 bases). Germline V CDR1 and CDR2: SGDLS, YYNGEE. The CDR3 consists of 16 residues. V was trimmed by 5 bases and J by 1 base, leaving 18 bases between them. CDR3 DNA sequence: TGTGCCAGCAGTCGCGGGACGGGTAATTCGAACACTGAAGCTTTCTTT. Translating gives CASSRGTGNSNTEAFF.

The V gene is TRBV18, the J gene TRBJ1-2; 10 positions agree with TRBD1. CDR3 size: 15 residues. J gave up 6 bases and V 6 bases, and 10 bases lay outside the gene matches. In germline, CDR1 is KGHSH, CDR2 LQKENI. The CDR3 is CASSPGQGRVDGYTF. As DNA, the CDR3 is TGTGCCAGCTCCCCGGGACAGGGGAGGGTGGATGGCTACACCTTC.

This rearrangement joins TRBV6-6 to TRBJ2-3, with 7 bases aligning to TRBD1. Unmatched junction bases numbered 7, after V lost 8 bases and J lost 2 bases. The CDR3 is made up of 14 amino acids. Germline lookup yields CDR1 MNHNY and CDR2 SVGAGI (reference sequence). CDR3 sequence (DNA): TGTGCCAGCTCCCCCAGGGGGTCCACAGATACGCAGTATTTT. The encoded protein is CASSPRGSTDTQYF.

The chain has TRBV27 and TRBJ2-6, with a tentative D call TRBD1 (6 bases). The V end lost 6 bases, the J end lost 4 bases, and 22 bases lay between the germline ends. Germline V lookup: CDR1 MNHEY, CDR2 SMNVEV (reference sequence). The length of the CDR3 is 18 residues. The CDR3 DNA sequence: TGTGCCAGCAGCTTGTTAGGGGGACCCAGCTCCGGGGCCAACGTCCTGACTTTC. As protein: CASSLLGGPSSGANVLTF.

This rearrangement joins TRBV5-1 to TRBJ2-1, with a possible D match to TRBD1 (6 bases). There are 15 residues in the CDR3. In germline, CDR1 is SGHRS, CDR2 YFSETQ. V gave up 0 bases and J gave up 6 bases, with 13 bases separating them. CDR3 in DNA: TGCGCCAGCAGCTTGGTGGCAGGGGCGGGCAATGAGCAGTTCTTC. This codes for CASSLVAGAGNEQFF.

The chain links TRBV27 to TRBJ2-4; 14 bases are a match to TRBD2. This CDR3 has 15 residues. CDR1 and CDR2 (germline): MNHEY, SMNVEV (reference sequence). J gave up 6 bases and V 6 bases, and 4 bases lay outside the gene matches. Here the CDR3 DNA reads TGTGCCAGCAGAAAGGGACTAGCGGGGGTAAACATTCAGTACTTC. Amino acid sequence: CASRKGLAGVNIQYF.

This chain links TRBV2 with TRBJ2-2; TRBD1 matches at 8 bases. CDR1 and CDR2 (germline): SNHLY, FYNNEI. With 9 bases clipped from V and 5 bases from J, the junction kept 8 bases outside the gene matches. This CDR3 is built from 14 residues. The CDR3 sequence: CASFRDRNTGELFF. The CDR3 region has the DNA TGTGCCAGTTTCCGGGACAGGAATACCGGGGAGCTGTTTTTT.

The sample holds a few counts of this clone. The chain uses TRBV9 and TRBJ1-1; D gene unclear. Trimming shortened V by 4 bases and J by 0 bases, and 13 bases separated the two germline ends. Germline CDR1 SGDLS, CDR2 YYNGEE. This CDR3 region has 15 residues. The CDR3 DNA sequence: TGTGCCAGCAGCACCTCTCCGTACTTGAACACTGAAGCTTTCTTT. Protein sequence: CASSTSPYLNTEAFF.

V and J are TRBV7-9 and TRBJ2-1; TRBD2 aligns across 7 bases. In germline, CDR1 is SEHNR, CDR2 FQNEAQ (reference sequence). The CDR3 runs to 14 residues. V shed 5 bases, J shed 8 bases, and the junction held 9 bases outside the gene matches. CDR3 loop: CASSRGTTHHEQFF. The CDR3 DNA is TGTGCCAGCAGCCGCGGGACTACCCATCATGAGCAGTTCTTC.